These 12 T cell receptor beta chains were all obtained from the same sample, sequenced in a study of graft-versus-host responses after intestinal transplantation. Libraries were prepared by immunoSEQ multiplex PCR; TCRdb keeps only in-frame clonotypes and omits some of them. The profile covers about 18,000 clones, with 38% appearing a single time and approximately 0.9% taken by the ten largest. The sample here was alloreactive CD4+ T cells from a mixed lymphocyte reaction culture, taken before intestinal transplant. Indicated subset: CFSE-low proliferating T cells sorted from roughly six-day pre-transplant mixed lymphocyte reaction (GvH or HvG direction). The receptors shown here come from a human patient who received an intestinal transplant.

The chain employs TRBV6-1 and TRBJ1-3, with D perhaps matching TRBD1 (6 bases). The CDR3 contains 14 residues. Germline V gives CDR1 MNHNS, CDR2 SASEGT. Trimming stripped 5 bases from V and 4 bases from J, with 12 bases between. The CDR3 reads CASSSGESGNTIYF. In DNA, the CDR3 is TGTGCCAGCAGTTCAGGGGAATCGGGAAACACCATATATTTT.

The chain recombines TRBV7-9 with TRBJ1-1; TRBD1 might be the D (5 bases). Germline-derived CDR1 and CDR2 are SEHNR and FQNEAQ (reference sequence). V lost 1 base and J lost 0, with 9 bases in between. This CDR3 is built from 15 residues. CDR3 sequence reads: CASSLGGPMNTEAFF. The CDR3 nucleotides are TGTGCCAGCAGCTTAGGGGGCCCCATGAACACTGAAGCTTTCTTT.

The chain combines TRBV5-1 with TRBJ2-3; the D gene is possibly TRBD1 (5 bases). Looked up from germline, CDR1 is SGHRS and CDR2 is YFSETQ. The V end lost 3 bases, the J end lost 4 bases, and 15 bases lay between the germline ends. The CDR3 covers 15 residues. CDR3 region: CASSSLNQGADTQYF. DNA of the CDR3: TGCGCCAGCAGCTCACTGAACCAGGGCGCAGATACGCAGTATTTT. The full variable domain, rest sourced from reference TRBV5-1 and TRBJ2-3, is KAGVTQTPRYLIKTRGQQVTLSCSPISGHRSVSWYQQTPGQGLQFLFEYFSETQRNKGNFPGRFSGRQFSNSRSEMNVSTLELGDSALYLCASSSLNQGADTQYFGPGTRLTVL.

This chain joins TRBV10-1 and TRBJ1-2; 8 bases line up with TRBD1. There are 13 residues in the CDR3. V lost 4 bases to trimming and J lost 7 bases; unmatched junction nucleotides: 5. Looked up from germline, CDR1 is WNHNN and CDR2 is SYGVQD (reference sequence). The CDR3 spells CASSGQGMIGYTF. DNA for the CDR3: TGCGCCAGCAGTGGACAGGGGATGATTGGCTACACCTTC.

The CDR3 spells CASSRTLQDSPLHF. CDR3 DNA sequence: TGTGCCAGCAGCCGGACACTCCAGGATTCACCCCTCCACTTT. The chain combines TRBV5-4 with TRBJ1-6; tentatively, D is TRBD1 (5 bases). Germline CDR1 reads SGHNT; CDR2 reads YYREEE (reference sequence). The V end was cut by 4 bases, the J end by 8 bases, with 13 bases between. The CDR3 consists of 14 residues.

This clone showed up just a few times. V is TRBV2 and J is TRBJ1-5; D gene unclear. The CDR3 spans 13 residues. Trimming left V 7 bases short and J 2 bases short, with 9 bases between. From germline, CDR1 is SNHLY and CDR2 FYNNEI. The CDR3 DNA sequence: TGTGCCAGCAATACGTGGGGCAATCAGCCCCAGCATTTT. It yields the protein CASNTWGNQPQHF.

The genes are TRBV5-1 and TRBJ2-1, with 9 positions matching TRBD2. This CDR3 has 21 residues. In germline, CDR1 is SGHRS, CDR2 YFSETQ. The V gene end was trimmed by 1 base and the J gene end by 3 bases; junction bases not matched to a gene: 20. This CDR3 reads CASSLPSVGGGGQRVYNEQFF. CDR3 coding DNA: TGCGCCAGCAGCTTGCCGTCCGTCGGCGGGGGGGGCCAAAGGGTCTACAATGAGCAGTTCTTC.

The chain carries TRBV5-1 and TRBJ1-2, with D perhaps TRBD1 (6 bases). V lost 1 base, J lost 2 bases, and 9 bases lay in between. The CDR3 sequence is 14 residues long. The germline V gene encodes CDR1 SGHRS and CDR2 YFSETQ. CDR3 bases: TGCGCCAGCAGCTTGACAGGGAGGAACTATGGCTACACCTTC. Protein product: CASSLTGRNYGYTF.

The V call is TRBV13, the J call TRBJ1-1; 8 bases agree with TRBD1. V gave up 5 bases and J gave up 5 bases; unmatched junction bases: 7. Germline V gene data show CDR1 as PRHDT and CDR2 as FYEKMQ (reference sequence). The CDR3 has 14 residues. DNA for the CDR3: TGTGCCAGCAGCACCAGGGGGCTTGGGACTGAAGCTTTCTTT. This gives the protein CASSTRGLGTEAFF.

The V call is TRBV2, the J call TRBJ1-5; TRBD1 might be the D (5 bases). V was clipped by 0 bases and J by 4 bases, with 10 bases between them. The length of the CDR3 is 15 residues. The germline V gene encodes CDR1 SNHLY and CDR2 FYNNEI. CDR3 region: CASSEAGGRNQPQHF. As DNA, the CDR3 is TGTGCCAGCAGTGAAGCCGGGGGAAGAAATCAGCCCCAGCATTTT.

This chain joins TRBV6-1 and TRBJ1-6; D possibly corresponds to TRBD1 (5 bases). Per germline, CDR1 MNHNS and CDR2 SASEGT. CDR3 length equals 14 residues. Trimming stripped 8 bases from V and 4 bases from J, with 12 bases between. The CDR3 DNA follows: TGTGCCAGCGATACGACAGCTTATAATTCACCCCTCCACTTT. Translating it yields CASDTTAYNSPLHF.

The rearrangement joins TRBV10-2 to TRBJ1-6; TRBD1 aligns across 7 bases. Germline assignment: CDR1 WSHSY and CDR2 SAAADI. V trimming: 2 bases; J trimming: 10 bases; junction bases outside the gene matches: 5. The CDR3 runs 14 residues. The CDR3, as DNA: TGCGCCAGCAGTGAGATCGGACAGGTATCACCCCTCCACTTT. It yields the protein CASSEIGQVSPLHF.